This record covers a single TCR beta chain. The data stem from a study of T cell responses to AZD1222 COVID-19 vaccine. The CDR3 has 16 residues. Germline loops: CDR1 LNHNV, CDR2 YYDKDF (reference sequence). J gave up 0 bases and V 0 bases, and 2 bases lay outside the gene matches. The repertoire was sequenced with immunoSEQ multiplex PCR; TCRdb's copy has only in-frame clones and lacks some. The data show 120,000 to 150,000 clones, with about nine tenths seen just once and 3.8% held by the top ten. This TCR was sampled from an adult who received the AZD1222 COVID-19 vaccine. The sample consisted of peripheral blood, taken 28 days after the second AZD1222 dose. The genes are TRBV15 and TRBJ1-3; 7 bases agree with TRBD1. CDR3 in DNA: TGTGCCACCAGCAGAGACAGGGGGAACTCTGGAAACACCATATATTTT. Translating gives CATSRDRGNSGNTIYF.